The rows below give T cell receptor beta chains drawn from one sample of a study of post-analysis software for immune sequencing data. TCRdb redid the calling of the PCR reads with MiXCR, one entry per CDR3 protein. The repertoire holds some 690,000 distinct CDR3 sequences, with about 27% as singletons. Sequencing was carried out using blood. These receptors all come from a girl under 18 with multiple sclerosis. CDR3s include the opening cysteine and the closing phenylalanine or tryptophan. Fields, in order: J gene, V gene, D gene, clone size, CDR3 DNA, CDR3 protein. The D gene is left open where the match is weak. The size field is filled for only some rows; it gives once, few, many or a size class.

TRBJ2-5 | TRBV27 | NA | NA | TGTGCCAGCAGCCGAAGGGCGAGGGGGAAACAAGAGACCCAGTACTTC | CASSRRARGKQETQYF
TRBJ1-1 | TRBV3-1 | NA | NA | TGTGCCAACAGCCAAGATCGGGCAGTCACTGAAGCTTTCTTT | CANSQDRAVTEAFF
TRBJ2-5 | TRBV7-2 | NA | NA | TGTGCCAGCAGCTTAATCGGGGCCCAGTACTTC | CASSLIGAQYF
TRBJ2-4 | TRBV10-3 | NA | few | TGTGCCCTGCCCCGCAGGGAACTAGCCAAAAACATTCAGTACTTC | CALPRRELAKNIQYF
TRBJ2-5 | TRBV5-1 | TRBD1 | NA | TGCGCCAGCAGCCCGGCCGGGACAGGCTGGGAGACCCAGTACTTC | CASSPAGTGWETQYF
TRBJ2-7 | TRBV20-1 | NA | many | TGCAGTGCTAGTTCGTACAGGGTGTACGAGCAGTACTTC | CSASSYRVYEQYF
TRBJ2-3 | TRBV27 | TRBD1 | NA | TGTGCCAGCATGGACAGGGGTACGCAGTATTTT | CASMDRGTQYF
TRBJ1-4 | TRBV10-3 | NA | few | TGTGCCATCAGTGAGACCCTAACAGGGCCCGAGAAACTGTTTTTT | CAISETLTGPEKLFF
TRBJ1-5 | TRBV7-9 | NA | NA | TGTGCCAGCAGCTACGATAATCAGCCCCAGCATTTT | CASSYDNQPQHF
TRBJ2-3 | TRBV20-1 | NA | few | TGCAGTGCTCACCCCCCCCCGGATACGCAGTATTTT | CSAHPPPDTQYF
TRBJ2-5 | TRBV21-1 | NA | NA | TGTGCCAGCAGCAAAGGTTACGCGAGAGAGACCCAGTACTTC | CASSKGYARETQYF
TRBJ2-1 | TRBV29-1 | NA | NA | TGCAGCGTTGAGGATTACAGAGTGCCCCAGTTCTTC | CSVEDYRVPQFF
TRBJ1-2 | TRBV20-1 | NA | NA | TGCAGTGCTAGAGGTGGTCGACAGGCGTATGGCTACACCTTC | CSARGGRQAYGYTF
TRBJ2-5 | TRBV5-1 | NA | NA | TGCGCCAGCAGCTTCACCTGTACGTACTTC | CASSFTCTYF
TRBJ1-1 | TRBV29-1 | NA | few | TGCAGCGTTGGACAGACCAGGGGCACTGAAGCTTTCTTT | CSVGQTRGTEAFF
TRBJ2-7 | TRBV7-2 | TRBD2 | once | TGTGCCAGCAGCTTAGATGGGGGGGGGACCTACGAGCAGTACTTC | CASSLDGGGTYEQYF
TRBJ2-7 | TRBV20-1 | NA | few | TGCAGTGCCGGGGGGCCCTCCTACGAGCAGTACTTC | CSAGGPSYEQYF
TRBJ2-1 | TRBV25-1 | NA | few | TGTGCCAGCAGTCCACCGGGGACATACATTTACAATGAGCAGTTCTTC | CASSPPGTYIYNEQFF
TRBJ2-3 | TRBV29-1 | NA | few | TGCAGCGGGGGGATGGGAGGTTTTTCTAGCACAGATACGCAGTATTTT | CSGGMGGFSSTDTQYF
TRBJ2-7 | TRBV4-3 | TRBD1 | many | TGCGCCAGCAGCCAGTTCGCGGACAGGGTTTCCTACGAGCAGTACTTC | CASSQFADRVSYEQYF
TRBJ2-7 | TRBV20-1 | TRBD1 | few | TGCAGTGCCGACTCCGGGACAGCCTCCTACGAGCAGTACTTC | CSADSGTASYEQYF
TRBJ1-4 | TRBV15 | NA | NA | TGTGCCACCAGCAGAGCCCTTCGGGCTAATGAAAAACTGTTTTTT | CATSRALRANEKLFF
TRBJ2-3 | TRBV11-2 | TRBD2 | NA | TGTGCCAGCAGTCCTCGACTAGCGGGAGTACGAACAGATACGCAGTATTTT | CASSPRLAGVRTDTQYF
TRBJ1-4 | TRBV20-1 | NA | NA | TGCAGTGCTAGAGATCCTCAGGGGTCGATAGAAAAACTGTTTTTT | CSARDPQGSIEKLFF